This T cell receptor beta chain is from a study of neurological immune-mediated disorders. V was clipped by 6 bases and J by 0 bases, with 11 bases between them. This CDR3 has 14 amino acids. This clonotype was counted at least ten times. The target antigen is unknown. Study-level findings and limits: The study phylogenetically grouped the repertoires of 18 of 34 multiple sclerosis patients into one related-CDR3 cluster, a possible signature.

The cDNA was synthesized by means of template-switch 5'RACE, which was carried out with 10-nucleotide random UMIs. TCRdb reprocessed the 5' RACE reads via MiXCR and lists one record per CDR3 protein. In the table there are around 44,000 distinct CDR3 sequences, approximately 2.4% of which are singletons. The sequencing input was PBMCs. The TCR comes from a young man with multiple sclerosis. This sequence joins TRBV12-3 or TRBV12-4 and TRBJ1-2, with D tentatively TRBD1 (6 bases). The CDR3 DNA reads TGTGCCAGCAGCTTGCAGGGGACTAACTATGGCTACACCTTC. Protein product: CASSLQGTNYGYTF.